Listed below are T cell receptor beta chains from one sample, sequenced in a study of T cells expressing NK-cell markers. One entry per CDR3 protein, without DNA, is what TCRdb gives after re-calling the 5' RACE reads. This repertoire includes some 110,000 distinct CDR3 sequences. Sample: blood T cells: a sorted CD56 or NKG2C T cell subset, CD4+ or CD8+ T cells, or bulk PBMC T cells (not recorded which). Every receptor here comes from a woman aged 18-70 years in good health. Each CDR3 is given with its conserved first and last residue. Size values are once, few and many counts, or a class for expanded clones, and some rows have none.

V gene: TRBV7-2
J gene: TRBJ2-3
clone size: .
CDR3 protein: CASSPFLGPTTDTQYF

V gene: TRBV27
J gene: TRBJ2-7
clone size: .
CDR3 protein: CASSPRLGPYEQYF

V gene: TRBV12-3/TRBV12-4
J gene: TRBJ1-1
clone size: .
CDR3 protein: CASSTTSEAFF

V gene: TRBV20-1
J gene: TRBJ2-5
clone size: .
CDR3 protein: CSARDGSSEETQYF

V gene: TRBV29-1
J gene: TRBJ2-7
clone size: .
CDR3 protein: CSVEPMSSYEQYF

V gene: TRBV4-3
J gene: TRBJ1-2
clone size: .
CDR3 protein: CASSQDRPRDGYTF

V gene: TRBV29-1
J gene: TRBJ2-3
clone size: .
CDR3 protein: CSVEVGTDTQYF

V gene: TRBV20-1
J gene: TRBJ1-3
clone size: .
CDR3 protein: CSARAGTGNTIYF

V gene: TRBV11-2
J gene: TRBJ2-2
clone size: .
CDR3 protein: CASSSSGRGTGELFF

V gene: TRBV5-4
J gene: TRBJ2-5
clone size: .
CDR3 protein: CASSSYRDSQETQYF

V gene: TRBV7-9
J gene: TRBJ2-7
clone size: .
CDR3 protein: CASSLHRDRPYEQYF

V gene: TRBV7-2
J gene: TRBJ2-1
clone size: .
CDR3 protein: CASSSPGRGLNEQFF

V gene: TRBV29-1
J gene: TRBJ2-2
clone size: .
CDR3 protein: CSVQQGAWTGELFF

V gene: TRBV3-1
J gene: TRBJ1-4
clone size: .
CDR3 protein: CASSLPRGELFF

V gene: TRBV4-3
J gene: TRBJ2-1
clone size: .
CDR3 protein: CASSQDPGLVRGEQFF

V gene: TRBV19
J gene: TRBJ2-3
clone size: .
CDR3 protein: CASSISPDTQYF

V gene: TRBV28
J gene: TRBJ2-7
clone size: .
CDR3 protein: CASSLGLYEQYF

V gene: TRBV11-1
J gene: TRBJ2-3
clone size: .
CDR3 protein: CASSLGSGDGDTQYF

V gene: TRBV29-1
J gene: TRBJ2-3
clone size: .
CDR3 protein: CIGVVPGLAGVGDTQYF

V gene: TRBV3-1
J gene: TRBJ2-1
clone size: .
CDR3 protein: CASSQDHTGLPSGQFF

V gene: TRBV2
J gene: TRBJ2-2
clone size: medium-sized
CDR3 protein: CASSAGTTAPGELFF

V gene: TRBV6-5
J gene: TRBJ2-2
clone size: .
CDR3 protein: CASSYEGLADPTGELFF

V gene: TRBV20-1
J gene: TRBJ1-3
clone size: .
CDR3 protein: CSARIGGAGNTIYF

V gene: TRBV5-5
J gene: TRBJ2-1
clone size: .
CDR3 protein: CASSLEPYNEQFF

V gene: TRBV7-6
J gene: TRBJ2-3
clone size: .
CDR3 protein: CASSLAGGPNTDTQYF

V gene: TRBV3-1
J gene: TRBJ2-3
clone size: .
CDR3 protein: CASSHGGDRQYF

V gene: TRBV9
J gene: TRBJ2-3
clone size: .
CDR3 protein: CASSAIGLPPPDTQYF

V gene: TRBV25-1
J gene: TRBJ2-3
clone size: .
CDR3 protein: CASSGRLDTQYF

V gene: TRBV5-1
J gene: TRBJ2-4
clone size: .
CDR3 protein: CASSLALYWTSGAERDIQYF

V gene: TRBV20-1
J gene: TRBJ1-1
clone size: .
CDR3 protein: CSAGWTGGMNTEAFF

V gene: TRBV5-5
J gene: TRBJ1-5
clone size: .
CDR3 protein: CASSLLESRQPQHF

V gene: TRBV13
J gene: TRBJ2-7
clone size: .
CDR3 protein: CASSSAGQGSYEQYF

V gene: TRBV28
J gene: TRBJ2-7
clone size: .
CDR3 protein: CASSFQGGTYEQYF

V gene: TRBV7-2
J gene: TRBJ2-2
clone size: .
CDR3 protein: CASSLRGPGGTGELFF

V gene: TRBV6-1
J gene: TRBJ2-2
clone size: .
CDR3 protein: CASTQGGELNTGELFF

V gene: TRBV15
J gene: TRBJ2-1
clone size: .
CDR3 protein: CATRSLDYNEQFF

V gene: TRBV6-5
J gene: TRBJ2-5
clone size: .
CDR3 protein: CASSGGGTQYF

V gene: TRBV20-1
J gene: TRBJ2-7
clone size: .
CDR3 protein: CSARGLAARYEQYF

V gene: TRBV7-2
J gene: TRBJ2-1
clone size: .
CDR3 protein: CASSLVGGRGGYNEQFF

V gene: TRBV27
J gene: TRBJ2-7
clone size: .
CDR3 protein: CASREGTGSYEQYF

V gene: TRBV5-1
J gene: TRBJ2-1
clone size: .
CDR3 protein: CASSLLENNEQFF

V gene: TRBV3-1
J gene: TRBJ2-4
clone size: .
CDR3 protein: CASSSLGQGEGIGNIQYF